Following are 28 T cell receptor beta chains from one sample sequenced in a study of Graves' ophthalmopathy and Graves' hyperthyroidism. The authors amplified TCR beta CDR3 regions, and they did so from RNA transcripts for repertoire sequencing. HTBI-primed first-round RT-PCR preceded second-round multiplex PCR. MiXCR was run by TCRdb on the multiplex PCR reads, yielding one entry per CDR3 protein. The data contain some 370,000 distinct CDR3 sequences, approximately 18% of them singletons. The sample comprised peripheral blood. Receptor source: an adult woman with stable Graves' hyperthyroidism.

This clonotype appeared many times. This chain links TRBV7-8 with TRBJ1-5; weak D call: TRBD1 (5 bases). V was pared by 1 base and J by 5 bases, with 9 bases between. This CDR3 comprises 14 residues. CDR1 SGHVS and CDR2 FQNEAQ come from the germline V gene. The CDR3 reads CASSLDGAYQPQHF. The DNA for the CDR3 is TGTGCCAGCAGCTTAGATGGGGCATATCAGCCCCAGCATTTT.

The chain employs TRBV6-2 or TRBV6-3 and TRBJ2-7; tentative D call: TRBD2 (7 bases). The germline V gene encodes CDR1 MNHEY and CDR2 SVGEGT. The CDR3 covers 16 residues. With 4 bases removed from V and 4 bases from J, the gap between germline ends came to 20 bases. The CDR3 DNA follows: TGTGCCAGCAGTTTACGTTACGGGGGGCGAATTTACGAGCAGTACTTC. It encodes CASSLRYGGRIYEQYF.

This clonotype was recorded once. A read error is possible here, since a much larger clone lies one base away. The missing conserved phenylalanine or tryptophan at the end of this CDR3 makes a read error likely. This chain joins TRBV2 and TRBJ2-6; unclear D gene. CDR1 and CDR2 (germline): SNHLY, FYNNEI. The CDR3 covers 12 residues. The ends were cut back, 11 bases at V and 0 bases at J, with 5 bases in the middle. Written as DNA, the CDR3 is TGTGCCTTTGTCTCTGGGGCCAACGTCCTGACTTCC. It yields the protein CAFVSGANVLTS.

This chain uses TRBV5-5 with TRBJ1-2, with D tentatively TRBD1 (5 bases). V was trimmed by 1 base and J by 8 bases, leaving 9 bases between them. The CDR3 is 12 residues long. CDR1 and CDR2 (germline): SGHKS, YYEKEE (reference sequence). CDR3 amino acids: CASSLLRGGYTF. Written as DNA, the CDR3 is TGTGCCAGCAGCTTGCTTAGGGGCGGCTACACCTTC. The whole variable domain, filled in from reference TRBV5-5 and TRBJ1-2, reads DAGVTQSPTHLIKTRGQQVTLRCSPISGHKSVSWYQQVLGQGPQFIFQYYEKEERGRGNFPDRFSARQFPNYSSELNVNALLLGDSALYLCASSLLRGGYTFGSGTRLTVV.

This clonotype was recorded many times. J is TRBJ1-5 and V is TRBV28, with D uncertain. Trimming took off 6 bases at V and 0 bases at J, with 9 bases between the two ends. The CDR3 sequence is 14 residues long. Germline V CDR1 and CDR2: MDHEN, SYDVKM. CDR3 in amino acids: CASRTGYSNQPQHF. The CDR3 nucleotides are TGTGCCAGCAGAACGGGTTATAGCAATCAGCCCCAGCATTTT.

This clonotype has at least ten counts. This sequence joins TRBV19 and TRBJ1-3; 8 bases fit TRBD1. This CDR3 is 15 amino acids long. Germline V gives CDR1 LNHDA, CDR2 SQIVND (reference sequence). Trimming removed 3 bases from V and 0 bases from J; junction bases left unmatched: 1. The CDR3 protein is CASSIGTGSGNTIYF. CDR3 in DNA: TGTGCCAGTAGTATCGGGACAGGCTCTGGAAACACCATATATTTT.

Many counts were recorded for this clonotype. The rearrangement uses TRBV30 and TRBJ2-7, with D possibly TRBD1 on 6 matching bases. Per the germline V gene, CDR1 is GTSNPN and CDR2 is SVGIG (reference sequence). V lost 2 bases and J lost 9, with 11 bases in between. This CDR3 has 11 amino acids. CDR3 in amino acids: CAWSQGLLQYF. The CDR3 DNA reads TGTGCCTGGAGTCAGGGGCTACTGCAGTACTTC.

Only a few counts were recorded for this clonotype. The chain joins TRBV30 to TRBJ2-3, with 10 bases identical to TRBD2. Germline V CDR1 and CDR2: GTSNPN, SVGIG (reference sequence). Trimming removed 2 bases from V and 12 bases from J; junction bases left unmatched: 8. This CDR3 is 13 amino acids long. CDR3 nucleotides: TGTGCCTGGAGTTTAAAAGCGGGAGGGACTCAGTATTTT. It is translated as CAWSLKAGGTQYF. Drawing the rest from reference TRBV30 and TRBJ2-3, the complete variable domain is SQTIHQWPATLVQPVGSPLSLECTVEGTSNPNLYWYRQAAGRGLQLLFYSVGIGQISSEVPQNLSASRPQDRQFILSSKKLLLSDSGFYLCAWSLKAGGTQYFGPGTRLTVL.

The chain recombines TRBV4-1 with TRBJ2-7; the match to TRBD1 covers 8 bases. Trimming removed 1 base from V and 7 bases from J; junction bases left unmatched: 12. The germline CDR1 and CDR2 sequences are MGHRA and YSYEKL. The CDR3 spans 16 residues. The CDR3 loop is CASSQVRSRGPAEQYF. CDR3 nucleotides: TGCGCCAGCAGCCAAGTTCGGTCCAGGGGGCCCGCGGAGCAGTACTTC.

This clonotype was detected many times. The chain joins TRBV6-5 to TRBJ2-5, with D perhaps given as TRBD1 or TRBD2 (5 bases each). This CDR3 comprises 15 residues. Trimming cost V 0 bases and J 2 bases, with 10 bases left between them. CDR1 is MNHEY and CDR2 is SVGAGI in the germline V gene. The CDR3 nucleotides read TGTGCCAGCAGTTACTCTGGGGGTGGGCAAGAGACCCAGTACTTC. It specifies CASSYSGGGQETQYF.

V usage is TRBV10-3 and J usage is TRBJ2-3; D might be TRBD2 (6 bases). The V gene lost 10 bases and the J gene lost 4 bases, with 21 bases spanning the gap. The germline CDR1 and CDR2 sequences are ENHRY and SYGVKD. CDR3 length: 15 amino acids. The CDR3 sequence is CATTVPGTGADTQYF. CDR3 bases: TGTGCCACCACAGTCCCCGGGACTGGGGCAGATACGCAGTATTTT.

The rearrangement uses TRBV9 and TRBJ2-7; the D gene is possibly TRBD2 (5 bases). Germline assignment: CDR1 SGDLS and CDR2 YYNGEE. This CDR3 is 15 amino acids long. Trimming took off 3 bases at V and 4 bases at J, with 17 bases between the two ends. CDR3 nucleotide sequence: TGTGCCAGCAGCGCACTGGACGGGGAAGGGTACGAGCAGTACTTC. Encoded protein: CASSALDGEGYEQYF.

This clonotype was detected ten times or more. The chain is built from TRBV12-3 or TRBV12-4 and TRBJ2-2; D may be TRBD1 (5 bases). This CDR3 contains 13 residues. Trimming cost V 6 bases and J 4 bases, with 9 bases left between them. CDR3 amino acids: CASSLGLTGELFF. The CDR3 region has the DNA TGTGCCAGCAGCCTGGGGCTCACCGGGGAGCTGTTTTTT.

This clonotype was detected ten times or more. The rearrangement uses TRBV10-2 and TRBJ2-5; D possibly corresponds to TRBD1 (7 bases). Germline V gene data show CDR1 as WSHSY and CDR2 as SAAADI. V lost 8 bases and J 4 bases, leaving 11 bases between the germline ends. The CDR3 is 12 residues long. The CDR3 loop reads CASFQGGETQYF. As DNA, the CDR3 is TGCGCCAGCTTTCAGGGGGGAGAGACCCAGTACTTC.

V is TRBV6-2 or TRBV6-3 and J is TRBJ1-2; D gene ambiguous. The CDR3 totals 11 residues. The ends were cut back, 8 bases at V and 4 bases at J, with 8 bases in the middle. The V gene's germline CDR1 is MNHEY and CDR2 SVGEGT. In DNA, the CDR3 is TGTGCCAGCCGACGGGGCTATGGCTACACCTTC. It is translated as CASRRGYGYTF.

The rearrangement uses TRBV30 and TRBJ1-2; 7 bases agree with TRBD1. The V gene's germline CDR1 is GTSNPN and CDR2 SVGIG (reference sequence). The length of the CDR3 is 14 residues. V lost 4 bases, J lost 3 bases, and 8 bases stayed unmatched. In nucleotides, the CDR3 is TGTGCCTGGAATTTCGGGACAGCGGACTATGGCTACACCTTC. It is translated as CAWNFGTADYGYTF.

Many counts were recorded for this clonotype. This chain links TRBV28 with TRBJ1-5; D remains unclear. The germline V gene encodes CDR1 MDHEN and CDR2 SYDVKM. The CDR3 consists of 13 residues. The V end was cut by 7 bases, the J end by 2 bases, with 9 bases between. For the CDR3, the DNA is TGTGCCAGCACCACTTTTGGCAATCAGCCCCAGCATTTT. Protein sequence: CASTTFGNQPQHF.

To note about this clonotype: The junction shows a germline mismatch at one end, possibly a read error. The gene calls are TRBV12-3 or TRBV12-4 and TRBJ2-2; TRBD1 aligns across 8 bases. CDR3 length: 18 residues. CDR3 bases: TGTGCCAGCACCCCGGACAGGGACTTGGCACTGGGCACCGGGGAGCTGGTTTTT. This codes for CASTPDRDLALGTGELVF.

This clonotype has a count of ten or more. The gene calls are TRBV27 and TRBJ2-7; D perhaps matches TRBD1 (6 bases). The V gene's germline CDR1 is MNHEY and CDR2 SMNVEV (reference sequence). V was trimmed by 3 bases and J by 3 bases, leaving 21 bases between them. The CDR3 has 17 amino acids. In nucleotides, the CDR3 is TGTGCCAGCAGTTTCTCCACCCCGGGACAAGGACACTACGAGCAGTACTTC. It encodes CASSFSTPGQGHYEQYF.

This clonotype was observed many times. The chain recombines TRBV9 with TRBJ1-1, with D maybe TRBD1 (6 bases). Trimming removed 4 bases at V and 3 bases at J, with 19 bases between. Germline values: CDR1 SGDLS, CDR2 YYNGEE. CDR3 length: 16 residues. The CDR3 is CASSLSGHSTHTEAFF. The CDR3 DNA follows: TGTGCCAGCAGCCTCTCGGGACACAGTACGCACACTGAAGCTTTCTTT.

The genes are TRBV6-2 or TRBV6-3 and TRBJ1-5; D not certain. V lost 6 bases to trimming and J lost 7 bases, with 13 bases between them. Germline CDR1 and CDR2: MNHEY and SVGEGT. This CDR3 comprises 13 residues. DNA of the CDR3: TGTGCCAGCAGCCGGGAGGGCGGGCAGCCCCAGCATTTT. This sequence encodes CASSREGGQPQHF.

The chain employs TRBV20-1 and TRBJ2-7, with TRBD2 matching over 9 bases. Germline loops: CDR1 DFQATT, CDR2 SNEGSKA (reference sequence). V gave up 4 bases and J gave up 0 bases; unmatched junction bases: 10. The CDR3 covers 16 residues. Here the CDR3 DNA reads TGCAGTGCTAATCCAGCGGGGGGCCAGAACTCCTACGAGCAGTACTTC. It is translated as CSANPAGGQNSYEQYF.

V is TRBV24-1 and J is TRBJ1-3; D is unclear. This CDR3 is built from 15 residues. The ends were cut back, 4 bases at V and 2 bases at J, with 11 bases in the middle. Germline V lookup: CDR1 KGHDR, CDR2 SFDVKD. CDR3 nucleotides: TGTGCCACCAGTGACCCTGTGAACACTGGAAACACCATATATTTT. It is translated as CATSDPVNTGNTIYF.

Worth noting for this clonotype: A much larger clonotype is one base distant, so this may be a read error. V usage is TRBV30 and J usage is TRBJ2-7, with D perhaps matching TRBD1 (5 bases). Germline CDR1 and CDR2: GTSNPN and SVGIG (reference sequence). The V end was cut by 2 bases, the J end by 3 bases, with 17 bases between. The CDR3 covers 15 residues. The CDR3 DNA follows: TGTGCCTGGAGTCTTACAGGAATTGCCTACTACGAGCAGTACTTC. Protein sequence: CAWSLTGIAYYEQYF.

The CDR3 coding sequence is TGTGCCAGCACCCCAGACAGGCAGGGCTACACCTTC. It yields the protein CASTPDRQGYTF. The chain combines TRBV12-3 or TRBV12-4 with TRBJ1-2; possible D gene TRBD1, 6 bases. The CDR3 extends over 12 amino acids. The ends were cut back, 7 bases at V and 8 bases at J, with 14 bases in the middle.

The chain carries TRBV12-3 or TRBV12-4 and TRBJ1-1; tentative D call: TRBD1 (6 bases). V lost 3 bases and J 1 base, leaving 12 bases between the germline ends. CDR3 length: 15 amino acids. The CDR3 sequence: CASSFSTGKNTEAFF. The CDR3 DNA reads as TGTGCCAGCAGTTTTTCGACAGGAAAGAACACTGAAGCTTTCTTT.

This clonotype was counted between two and nine times. The genes are TRBV18 and TRBJ1-5; a possible D gene is TRBD1 (5 bases). This CDR3 comprises 15 residues. Trimming stripped 1 base from V and 4 bases from J, with 11 bases between. From germline, CDR1 is KGHSH and CDR2 LQKENI. CDR3: CASSPLGQGNQPQHF. CDR3 nucleotides: TGTGCCAGCTCACCACTCGGGCAGGGTAATCAGCCCCAGCATTTT.

This clonotype occurred many times. V is TRBV7-3 and J is TRBJ2-2, with D perhaps matching TRBD1 or TRBD2 (6 bases each). The CDR3 contains 16 residues. Germline V gene sequence: CDR1 SGHTA, CDR2 FQGTGA. V dropped 2 bases and J dropped 4 bases, with 14 bases sitting between them. Here the CDR3 DNA reads TGTGCCAGCAGCTTATCAAGCGGAGGGGGCACCGGGGAGCTGTTTTTT. It translates to CASSLSSGGGTGELFF. The entire variable domain, with the rest obtained from reference TRBV7-3 and TRBJ2-2, is as follows: GAGVSQTPSNKVTEKGKYVELRCDPISGHTALYWYRQSLGQGPEFLIYFQGTGAADDSGLPNDRFFAVRPEGSVSTLKIQRTERGDSAVYLCASSLSSGGGTGELFFGEGSRLTVL.